This entry lists 20 T cell receptor beta chains sequenced from one sample in a study of cytomegalovirus exposure and HLA in healthy donors (dated by TCRdb to about 2017). Library creation used the immunoSEQ multiplex PCR assay. TCRdb took over this immuneACCESS table, retaining in-frame rearrangements with V and J assigned. Such tables are incomplete; in checked studies, under half of the missing clones stem from an unresolved V gene, and the remainder is unexplained. Present in this sample are 150,000 to 180,000 clones, more than 70% of which were seen just once. The ten largest make up over 2% of the sample. The sequencing sample was made of PBMCs. These receptors were collected from a human donor in good health.

The chain carries TRBV7-6 and TRBJ2-7; D may be TRBD1 (5 bases). The germline gives CDR1 SGHVS, CDR2 FNYEAQ. The CDR3 has 15 residues. The germline V and J ends were trimmed by 0 bases and 1 base, with 10 bases remaining between them. CDR3 loop: CASSLAGQGSYEQYF. The CDR3 DNA follows: TGTGCCAGCAGCTTAGCGGGCCAGGGATCCTACGAGCAGTACTTC.

CDR3 bases: TGCGCCAGCAGCCCAGGACAGCTCGCGAACACCGGGGAGCTGTTTTTT. Amino acid sequence: CASSPGQLANTGELFF. The rearrangement links TRBV5-1 to TRBJ2-2, with D possibly matching TRBD1 (6 bases). The CDR3 runs to 16 residues. Trimming took 4 bases from V and 0 from J, leaving 13 bases between them. Looked up from germline, CDR1 is SGHRS and CDR2 is YFSETQ.

The chain uses TRBV12-1 and TRBJ1-5. TRBV12-1 counts as a pseudogene. CDR3 length: 12 residues. The CDR3 is CASTKTNQPQHF. The CDR3 DNA reads as TGTGCCAGCACCAAGACTAATCAGCCCCAGCATTTT.

This clone was detected a few times. This chain joins TRBV10-2 and TRBJ2-2; TRBD1 matches 8 bases. Germline assignment: CDR1 WSHSY and CDR2 SAAADI. J was trimmed by 7 bases and V by 8 bases; bases with no gene match: 15. The CDR3 extends over 16 amino acids. CDR3 nucleotide sequence: TGCGCCAGCGGAGAAACGGGACAGGTCCCTAACGGGGAGCTGTTTTTT. It is translated as CASGETGQVPNGELFF.

V and J are TRBV5-1 and TRBJ1-2, with D possibly being TRBD1 (6 bases). The CDR3 loop spans 15 amino acids. V lost 4 bases and J 2 bases, leaving 15 bases between the germline ends. Germline CDR1 SGHRS, CDR2 YFSETQ. CDR3 sequence reads: CASSPDRPPNYGYTF. CDR3 bases: TGCGCCAGCAGCCCTGACAGGCCCCCGAACTATGGCTACACCTTC.

This rearrangement joins TRBV5-4 to TRBJ1-1; 7 bases map to TRBD1. The CDR3 loop spans 16 amino acids. CDR1 SGHNT and CDR2 YYREEE come from the germline V gene (reference sequence). V dropped 3 bases and J dropped 1; count of bases not matched to a gene: 9. The CDR3 DNA reads as TGTGCCAGCAGCTCTGACAGGGCCGGTAGGAACACTGAAGCTTTCTTT. Translation gives CASSSDRAGRNTEAFF.

This chain joins TRBV5-4 and TRBJ2-3; 9 bases agree with TRBD2. V lost 1 base and J lost 2; bases outside the gene matches: 8. This CDR3 comprises 17 residues. From germline, CDR1 is SGHNT and CDR2 YYREEE (reference sequence). In nucleotides, the CDR3 is TGTGCCAGCAGCTTGAACATAGCGGGGGCCGCCACAGATACGCAGTATTTT. Amino acids: CASSLNIAGAATDTQYF.

The CDR3 loop reads CASSLGSSGVYEQYF. The CDR3 region has the DNA TGCGCCAGCAGCTTGGGGAGTAGCGGGGTTTACGAGCAGTACTTC. The chain carries TRBV5-1 and TRBJ2-7, with 8 bases aligning to TRBD2. Trimming cost V 0 bases and J 4 bases; bases outside gene matches: 6. The CDR3 covers 15 residues. Germline CDR1 SGHRS, CDR2 YFSETQ. The full variable domain, rest sourced from reference TRBV5-1 and TRBJ2-7, is KAGVTQTPRYLIKTRGQQVTLSCSPISGHRSVSWYQQTPGQGLQFLFEYFSETQRNKGNFPGRFSGRQFSNSRSEMNVSTLELGDSALYLCASSLGSSGVYEQYFGPGTRLTVT.

The genes are TRBV28 and TRBJ1-2, with 10 bases matching TRBD1. Germline CDR1 MDHEN, CDR2 SYDVKM. This CDR3 region has 17 residues. The V and J ends lost 5 bases and 1 base, in that order; junction bases with no gene match: 10. In DNA form, the CDR3 reads TGTGCCAGCAGTCCCCTCCTGGACAGGGGGGATAACTATGGCTACACCTTC. Its translation: CASSPLLDRGDNYGYTF.

V is TRBV9 and J is TRBJ2-7; D might be TRBD1 (5 bases). This CDR3 is built from 15 residues. From germline, CDR1 is SGDLS and CDR2 YYNGEE. With 0 bases removed from V and 5 bases from J, the gap between germline ends came to 15 bases. The CDR3 loop is CASSVGDSLYHEQYF. The CDR3 nucleotides are TGTGCCAGCAGCGTAGGCGACAGCCTTTACCACGAGCAGTACTTC.

The V call is TRBV5-1, the J call TRBJ2-3; TRBD1 aligns across 8 bases. This CDR3 spans 16 amino acids. Germline V lookup: CDR1 SGHRS, CDR2 YFSETQ. J was trimmed by 1 base and V by 0 bases; bases with no gene match: 4. This chain's CDR3 is CASSLAPGGGTDTQYF. The CDR3 bases are TGCGCCAGCAGCTTGGCACCAGGGGGCGGCACAGATACGCAGTATTTT. Together with reference TRBV5-1 and TRBJ2-3, the CDR3 gives the full variable domain: KAGVTQTPRYLIKTRGQQVTLSCSPISGHRSVSWYQQTPGQGLQFLFEYFSETQRNKGNFPGRFSGRQFSNSRSEMNVSTLELGDSALYLCASSLAPGGGTDTQYFGPGTRLTVL.

This chain connects TRBV9 to TRBJ1-2, with D tentatively TRBD1 (5 bases). The V gene's germline CDR1 is SGDLS and CDR2 YYNGEE. V gave up 0 bases and J gave up 1 base, with 10 bases separating them. The CDR3 length is 15 residues. CDR3 sequence: CASSVELDSNYGYTF. In nucleotides, the CDR3 is TGTGCCAGCAGCGTAGAGTTAGACAGTAACTATGGCTACACCTTC.

The chain uses TRBV18 and TRBJ1-5; 7 bases agree with TRBD1. The CDR3 runs to 19 residues. Germline V gene lookup returns CDR1 KGHSH and CDR2 LQKENI. V lost 6 bases to trimming and J lost 1 base; unmatched junction nucleotides: 18. CDR3 region: CASSQSGTVHLGSNQPQHF. In nucleotides, the CDR3 is TGTGCCAGCTCCCAATCCGGGACAGTGCATCTTGGGAGCAATCAGCCCCAGCATTTT.

The J gene is TRBJ1-6, the V gene TRBV5-4, with 8 positions matching TRBD1. The germline V gene has CDR1 SGHNT and CDR2 YYREEE (reference sequence). CDR3 length: 17 amino acids. V gave up 4 bases and J gave up 0 bases; unmatched junction bases: 6. This chain's CDR3 is CASSPGQGSSYNSPLHF. The CDR3 DNA is TGTGCCAGCAGCCCCGGACAGGGCAGCTCCTATAATTCACCCCTCCACTTT.

Here the CDR3 DNA reads TGTGCCTCTCGACAGGGGGGGACAGCTTTCTTT. Translated, it gives CASRQGGTAFF. This chain connects TRBV30 to TRBJ1-1, with 9 bases aligning to TRBD1. Losses at the gene ends were 7 bases for V and 10 bases for J; bases not matched to a gene: 7. The CDR3 runs 11 residues. CDR1 and CDR2 (germline): GTSNPN, SVGIG (reference sequence).

The chain is built from TRBV28 and TRBJ2-4; 8 nucleotides align to TRBD1. The V gene end was trimmed by 5 bases and the J gene end by 0 bases; junction bases not matched to a gene: 6. Germline CDR1 and CDR2: MDHEN and SYDVKM. This CDR3 contains 16 residues. The CDR3 DNA sequence: TGTGCCAGCAGTCCTGGACAGGGTCTAGCCAAAAACATTCAGTACTTC. Translation: CASSPGQGLAKNIQYF.

The table lists this clone with a few counts. The chain links TRBV29-1 to TRBJ1-2, with 7 bases identical to TRBD1. V shed 6 bases and J 5 bases; nucleotides not matched to a gene: 3. The CDR3 has 11 residues. Germline V gives CDR1 SQVTM, CDR2 ANQGSEA. The CDR3 is CSVTTGYGYTF. CDR3 DNA sequence: TGCAGCGTAACGACAGGGTATGGCTACACCTTC.

The rearrangement links TRBV5-4 to TRBJ1-4; D gene uncertain. The CDR3 is made up of 14 amino acids. In germline, CDR1 is SGHNT, CDR2 YYREEE (reference sequence). Trimming took 0 bases from V and 5 from J, leaving 8 bases between them. CDR3: CASSLGGRNEKLFF. The CDR3 DNA reads as TGTGCCAGCAGCTTGGGTGGCAGAAATGAAAAACTGTTTTTT.

The chain uses TRBV25-1 and TRBJ1-4; D perhaps matches TRBD1 (5 bases). Germline CDR1 and CDR2: MGHDK and SYGVNS. V gave up 6 bases and J gave up 8 bases, with 16 bases separating them. The CDR3 consists of 14 residues. The CDR3, as DNA: TGTGCCAGCAGCCTCTGGGCAGGGAAAGAAAAACTGTTTTTT. Its protein is CASSLWAGKEKLFF. Full variable domain (missing parts from reference TRBV25-1 and TRBJ1-4): EADIYQTPRYLVIGTGKKITLECSQTMGHDKMYWYQQDPGMELHLIHYSYGVNSTEKGDLSSESTVSRIRTEHFPLTLESARPSHTSQYLCASSLWAGKEKLFFGSGTQLSVL.

The chain links TRBV7-6 to TRBJ2-2, with TRBD2 matching over 8 bases. Trimming took 3 bases from V and 1 from J; bases not matched to a gene: 1. The CDR3 spans 15 residues. In germline, CDR1 is SGHVS, CDR2 FNYEAQ. The CDR3 DNA reads as TGTGCCAGCAGCTTTAGCGGGGAGAACACCGGGGAGCTGTTTTTT. Translated, it gives CASSFSGENTGELFF. The full variable domain, rest sourced from reference TRBV7-6 and TRBJ2-2, is GAGVSQSPRYKVTKRGQDVALRCDPISGHVSLYWYRQALGQGPEFLTYFNYEAQQDKSGLPNDRFSAERPEGSISTLTIQRTEQRDSAMYRCASSFSGENTGELFFGEGSRLTVL.